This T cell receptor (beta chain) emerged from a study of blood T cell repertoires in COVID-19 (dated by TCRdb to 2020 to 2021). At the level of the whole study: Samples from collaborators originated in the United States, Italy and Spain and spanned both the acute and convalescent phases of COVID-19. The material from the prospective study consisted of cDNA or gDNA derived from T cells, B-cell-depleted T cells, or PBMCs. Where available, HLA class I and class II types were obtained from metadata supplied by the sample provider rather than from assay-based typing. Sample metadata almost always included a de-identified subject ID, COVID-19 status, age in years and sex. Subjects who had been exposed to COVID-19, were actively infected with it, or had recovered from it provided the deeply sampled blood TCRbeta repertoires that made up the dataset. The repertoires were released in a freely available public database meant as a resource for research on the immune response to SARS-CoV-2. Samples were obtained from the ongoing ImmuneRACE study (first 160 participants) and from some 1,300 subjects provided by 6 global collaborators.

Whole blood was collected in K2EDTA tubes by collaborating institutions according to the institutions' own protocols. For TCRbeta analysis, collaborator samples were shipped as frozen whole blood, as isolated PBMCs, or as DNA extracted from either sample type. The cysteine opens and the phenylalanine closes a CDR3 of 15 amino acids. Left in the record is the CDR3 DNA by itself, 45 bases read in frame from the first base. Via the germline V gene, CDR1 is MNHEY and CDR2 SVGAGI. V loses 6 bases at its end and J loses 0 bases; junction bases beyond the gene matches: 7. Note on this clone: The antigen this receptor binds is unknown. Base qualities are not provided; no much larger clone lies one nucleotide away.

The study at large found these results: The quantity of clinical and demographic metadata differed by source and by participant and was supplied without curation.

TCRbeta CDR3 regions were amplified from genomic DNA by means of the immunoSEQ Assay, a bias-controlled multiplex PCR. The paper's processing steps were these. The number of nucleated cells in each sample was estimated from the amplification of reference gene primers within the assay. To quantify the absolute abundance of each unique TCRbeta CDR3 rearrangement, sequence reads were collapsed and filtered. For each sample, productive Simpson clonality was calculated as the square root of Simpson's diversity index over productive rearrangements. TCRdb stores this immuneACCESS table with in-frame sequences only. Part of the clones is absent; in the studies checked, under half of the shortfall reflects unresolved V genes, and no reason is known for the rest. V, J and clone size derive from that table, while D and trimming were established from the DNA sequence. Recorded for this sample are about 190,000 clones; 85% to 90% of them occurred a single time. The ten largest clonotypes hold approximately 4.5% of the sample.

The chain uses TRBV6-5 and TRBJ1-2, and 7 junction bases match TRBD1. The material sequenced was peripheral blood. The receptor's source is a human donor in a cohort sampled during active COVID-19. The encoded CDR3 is CASREGAASNYGYTF. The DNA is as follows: TGTGCCAGCAGGGAGGGGGCAGCCTCTAACTATGGCTACACCTTC.